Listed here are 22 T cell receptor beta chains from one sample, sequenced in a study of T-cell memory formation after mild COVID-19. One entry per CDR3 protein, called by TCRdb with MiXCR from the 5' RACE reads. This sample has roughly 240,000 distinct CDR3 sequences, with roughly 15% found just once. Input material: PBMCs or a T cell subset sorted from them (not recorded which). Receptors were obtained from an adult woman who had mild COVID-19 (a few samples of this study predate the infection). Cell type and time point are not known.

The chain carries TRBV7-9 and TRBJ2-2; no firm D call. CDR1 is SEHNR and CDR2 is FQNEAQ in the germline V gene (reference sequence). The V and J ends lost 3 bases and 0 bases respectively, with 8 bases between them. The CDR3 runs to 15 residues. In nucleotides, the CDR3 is TGTGCCAGCAGCTTGCCCCCCGCGAACACCGGGGAGCTGTTTTTT. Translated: CASSLPPANTGELFF.

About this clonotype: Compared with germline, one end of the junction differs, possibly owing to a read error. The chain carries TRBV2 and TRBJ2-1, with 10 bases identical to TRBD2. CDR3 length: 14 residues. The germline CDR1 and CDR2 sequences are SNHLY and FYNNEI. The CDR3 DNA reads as TGTGCCAGCAGTGGGACTAGCGGCTTGCAAATAAGAGTCTTC. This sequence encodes CASSGTSGLQIRVF.

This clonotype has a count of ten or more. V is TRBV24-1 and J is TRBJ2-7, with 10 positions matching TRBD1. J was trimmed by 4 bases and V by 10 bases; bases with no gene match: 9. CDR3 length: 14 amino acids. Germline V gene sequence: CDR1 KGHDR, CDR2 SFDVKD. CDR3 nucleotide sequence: TGTGCCACACTGCCGGGACAGGGGTTGTACGAGCAGTACTTC. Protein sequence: CATLPGQGLYEQYF.

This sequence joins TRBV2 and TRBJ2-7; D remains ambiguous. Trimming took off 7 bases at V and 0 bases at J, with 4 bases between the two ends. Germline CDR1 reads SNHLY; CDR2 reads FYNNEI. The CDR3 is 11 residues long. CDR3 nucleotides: TGTGCCAGCACTCCCTCCTACGAGCAGTACTTC. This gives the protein CASTPSYEQYF.

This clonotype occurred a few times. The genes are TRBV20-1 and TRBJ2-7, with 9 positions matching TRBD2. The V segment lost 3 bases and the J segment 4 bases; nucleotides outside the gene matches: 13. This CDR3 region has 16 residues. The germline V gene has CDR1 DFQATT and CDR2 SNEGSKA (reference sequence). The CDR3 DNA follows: TGCAGTGCTAGGAAGACTTTCCTGACTAGCGGATACGAGCAGTACTTC. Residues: CSARKTFLTSGYEQYF.

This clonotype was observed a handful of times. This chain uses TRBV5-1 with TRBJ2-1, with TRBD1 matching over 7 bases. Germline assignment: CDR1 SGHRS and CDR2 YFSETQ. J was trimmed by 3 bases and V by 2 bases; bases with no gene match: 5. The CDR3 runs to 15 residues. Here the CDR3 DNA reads TGCGCCAGCAGCTTCAACGGACAGGACTACAATGAGCAGTTCTTC. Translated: CASSFNGQDYNEQFF.

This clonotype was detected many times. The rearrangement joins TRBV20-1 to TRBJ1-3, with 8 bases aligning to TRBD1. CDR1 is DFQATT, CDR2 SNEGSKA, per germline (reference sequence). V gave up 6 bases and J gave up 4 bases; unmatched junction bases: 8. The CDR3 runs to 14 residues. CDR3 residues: CSADTGGAGNTIYF. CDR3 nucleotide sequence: TGCAGTGCGGATACAGGGGGGGCAGGAAACACCATATATTTT.

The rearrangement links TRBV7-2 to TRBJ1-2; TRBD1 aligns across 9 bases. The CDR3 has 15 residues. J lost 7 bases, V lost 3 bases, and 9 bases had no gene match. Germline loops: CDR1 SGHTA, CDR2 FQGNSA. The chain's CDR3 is CASSFIPQGARGYTF. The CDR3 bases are TGTGCCAGCAGCTTTATACCACAGGGGGCCCGTGGCTACACCTTC.

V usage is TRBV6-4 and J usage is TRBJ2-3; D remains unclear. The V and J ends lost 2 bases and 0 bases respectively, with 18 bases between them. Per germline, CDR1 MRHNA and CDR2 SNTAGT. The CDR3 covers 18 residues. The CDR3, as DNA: TGTGCCAGCAGTGACCTGGGGTTAAGGCGAGCTAGCACAGATACGCAGTATTTT. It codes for CASSDLGLRRASTDTQYF.

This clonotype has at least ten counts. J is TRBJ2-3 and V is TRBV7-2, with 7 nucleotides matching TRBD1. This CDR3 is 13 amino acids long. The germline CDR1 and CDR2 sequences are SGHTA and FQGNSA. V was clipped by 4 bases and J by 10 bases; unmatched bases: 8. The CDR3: CASSSRGQMAQYF. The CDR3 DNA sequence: TGTGCCAGCAGCTCTAGGGGACAGATGGCGCAGTATTTT.

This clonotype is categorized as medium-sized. CDR3 coding DNA: TGTGCCATCAGTGAGTCGGGGCTAGCGGGAAATGAGCAGTTCTTC. Protein: CAISESGLAGNEQFF. This chain joins TRBV10-3 and TRBJ2-1; 9 bases line up with TRBD2. Germline values: CDR1 ENHRY, CDR2 SYGVKD. The CDR3 contains 15 residues. The V gene end was trimmed by 0 bases and the J gene end by 7 bases; junction bases not matched to a gene: 4.

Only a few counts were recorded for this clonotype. CDR3 DNA sequence: TGCAGTGGCCTGGGACATTCGAACACTGAAGCTTTCTTT. Translated: CSGLGHSNTEAFF. This rearrangement joins TRBV20-1 to TRBJ1-1, with D perhaps matching TRBD1 (6 bases). This CDR3 has 13 residues. In germline, CDR1 is DFQATT, CDR2 SNEGSKA (reference sequence). Trimming pared 7 bases from V and 1 base from J, leaving 13 bases between.

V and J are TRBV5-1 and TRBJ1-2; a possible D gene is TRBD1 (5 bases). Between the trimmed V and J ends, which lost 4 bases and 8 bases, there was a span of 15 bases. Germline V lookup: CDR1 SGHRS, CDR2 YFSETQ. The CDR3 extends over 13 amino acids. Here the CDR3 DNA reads TGCGCCAGCAGCGTGGGGGGGACGATGGGCTACACCTTC. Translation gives CASSVGGTMGYTF.

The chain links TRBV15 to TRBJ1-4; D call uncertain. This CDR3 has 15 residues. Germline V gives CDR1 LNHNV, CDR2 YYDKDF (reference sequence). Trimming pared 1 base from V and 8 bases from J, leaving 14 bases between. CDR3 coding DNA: TGTGCCACCAGCAGAGCTTACGAATTTGGAGAAAAACTGTTTTTT. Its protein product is CATSRAYEFGEKLFF.

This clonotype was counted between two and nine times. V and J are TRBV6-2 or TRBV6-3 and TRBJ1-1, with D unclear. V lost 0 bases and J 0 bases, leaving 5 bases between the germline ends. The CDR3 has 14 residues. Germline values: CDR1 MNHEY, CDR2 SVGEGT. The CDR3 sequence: CASSYSGLNTEAFF. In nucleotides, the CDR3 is TGTGCCAGCAGTTACTCGGGATTGAACACTGAAGCTTTCTTT.

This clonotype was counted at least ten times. The CDR3 DNA reads as TGCGCCAGCAGCCGTATAGCGGGGGGGACCGCAAGCACAGATACGCAGTATTTT. Protein product: CASSRIAGGTASTDTQYF. This chain uses TRBV4-1 with TRBJ2-3, with 11 bases that match TRBD2. The V gene's germline CDR1 is MGHRA and CDR2 YSYEKL. CDR3 length: 18 residues. V trimming: 4 bases; J trimming: 0 bases; junction bases outside the gene matches: 9.

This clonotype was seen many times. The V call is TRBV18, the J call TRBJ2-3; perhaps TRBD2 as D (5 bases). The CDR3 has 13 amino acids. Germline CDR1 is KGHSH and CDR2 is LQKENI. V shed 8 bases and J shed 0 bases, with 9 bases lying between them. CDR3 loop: CASSPSSTDTQYF. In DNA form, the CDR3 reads TGTGCCAGCAGCCCTAGCAGCACAGATACGCAGTATTTT.

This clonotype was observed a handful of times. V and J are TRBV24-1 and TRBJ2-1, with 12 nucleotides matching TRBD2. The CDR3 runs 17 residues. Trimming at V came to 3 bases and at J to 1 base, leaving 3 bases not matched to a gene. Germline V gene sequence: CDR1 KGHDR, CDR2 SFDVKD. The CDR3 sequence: CATSDPGLAGSYNEQFF. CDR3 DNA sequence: TGTGCCACCAGTGATCCCGGACTAGCGGGATCCTACAATGAGCAGTTCTTC.

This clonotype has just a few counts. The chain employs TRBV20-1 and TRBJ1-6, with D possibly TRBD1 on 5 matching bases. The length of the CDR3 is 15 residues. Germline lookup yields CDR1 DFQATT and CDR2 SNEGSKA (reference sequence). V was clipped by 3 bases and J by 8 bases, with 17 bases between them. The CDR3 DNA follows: TGCAGTGCTAGGGGACCACGGCTAACCTATTCACCCCTCCACTTT. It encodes CSARGPRLTYSPLHF.

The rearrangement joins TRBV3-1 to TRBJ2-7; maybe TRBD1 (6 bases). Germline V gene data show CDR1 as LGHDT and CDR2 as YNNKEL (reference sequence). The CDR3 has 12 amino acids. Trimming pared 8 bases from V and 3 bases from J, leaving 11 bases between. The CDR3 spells CASGRTDYEQYF. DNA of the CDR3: TGTGCCAGCGGTCGGACAGACTACGAGCAGTACTTC.

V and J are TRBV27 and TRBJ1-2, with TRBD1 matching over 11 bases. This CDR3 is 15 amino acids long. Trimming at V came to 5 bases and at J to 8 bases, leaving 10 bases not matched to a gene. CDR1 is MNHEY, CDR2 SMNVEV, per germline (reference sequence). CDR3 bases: TGTGCCAGCAGTCCCGGACAGGGGGCTTTATCCGGCTACACCTTC. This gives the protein CASSPGQGALSGYTF.

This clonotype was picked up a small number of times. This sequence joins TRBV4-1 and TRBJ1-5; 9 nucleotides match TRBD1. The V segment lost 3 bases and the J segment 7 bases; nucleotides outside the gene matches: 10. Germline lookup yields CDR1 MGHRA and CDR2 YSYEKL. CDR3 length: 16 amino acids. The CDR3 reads CASSQRDREYIQPQHF. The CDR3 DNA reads TGCGCCAGCAGCCAGAGGGACAGGGAATACATCCAGCCCCAGCATTTT.